This TCR beta chain originates from a study of blood T cell repertoires in COVID-19. Germline CDR1 is LNHDA and CDR2 is SQIVND (reference sequence). The CDR3 spans 16 residues. Trimming cost V 9 bases and J 4 bases, with 22 bases left between them. This table comes from immunoSEQ multiplex PCR, and its TCRdb copy is limited to in-frame clones, with some not included. Of 130,000 to 150,000 clones detected, roughly 90% appear once; the ten largest clones hold approximately 10%. The chain combines TRBV19 with TRBJ1-5; possible D gene TRBD1, 5 bases. This receptor was taken from a man aged 50 or older with active or convalescent COVID-19. Sequenced sample: peripheral blood. DNA for the CDR3: TGTGCCAGCTCACCAAGTCAACAGGTCCTGAATCAGCCCCAGCATTTT. Amino acid sequence: CASSPSQQVLNQPQHF.